The 31 T cell receptor beta chains in this list originate from one sample, sequenced in a study of T cells in Graves' hyperthyroidism and ophthalmopathy. TCR beta CDR3 regions were amplified from RNA. First-round RT-PCR targeting the TCR CDR3 was performed with the HTBI primer set. A single record per CDR3 protein comes from TCRdb applying MiXCR to the multiplex PCR reads. Of approximately 400,000 distinct CDR3 sequences listed, approximately 25% are singletons. Sequencing was done on a sample of blood. These receptors came from a man aged 45-65 years with Graves' hyperthyroidism.

In its sample, this clonotype was seen many times. The chain links TRBV28 to TRBJ1-1; unclear D gene. V was clipped by 6 bases and J by 11 bases, with 13 bases between them. Germline CDR1 reads MDHEN; CDR2 reads SYDVKM. The CDR3 is made up of 11 amino acids. The CDR3 spells CASRALTLAFF. CDR3 coding DNA: TGTGCCAGCAGGGCCCTTACACTGGCTTTCTTT.

This chain joins TRBV18 and TRBJ2-2; D is unclear. V lost 3 bases to trimming and J lost 3 bases, with 11 bases between them. CDR1 and CDR2 (germline): KGHSH, LQKENI. The length of the CDR3 is 15 residues. This CDR3 reads CASSPKNAYTGELFF. CDR3 bases: TGTGCCAGCTCACCTAAGAATGCGTACACCGGGGAGCTGTTTTTT.

V gene TRBV9 combines with J gene TRBJ2-5, with D tentatively TRBD1 (5 bases). V was shortened by 2 bases and J by 3 bases, with 11 bases between the two germline ends. This CDR3 has 14 amino acids. Germline V lookup: CDR1 SGDLS, CDR2 YYNGEE. CDR3 sequence (DNA): TGTGCCAGCAGCGTCGGACACGACGAAGAGACCCAGTACTTC. It specifies CASSVGHDEETQYF.

This clonotype showed up just a few times. V and J are TRBV20-1 and TRBJ2-2; the D is unclear. The CDR3 contains 13 residues. The germline V gene encodes CDR1 DFQATT and CDR2 SNEGSKA (reference sequence). V gave up 0 bases and J gave up 4 bases, with 6 bases separating them. The CDR3 region has the DNA TGCAGTGCTAGAGATCCTGCCACCGGGGAGCTGTTTTTT. This gives the protein CSARDPATGELFF.

This clonotype was counted only a few times. The chain has TRBV3-1 and TRBJ2-1, with TRBD2 identical over 11 bases. This CDR3 has 15 residues. Germline V gene lookup returns CDR1 LGHDT and CDR2 YNNKEL (reference sequence). The ends lost 7 bases at V and 4 bases at J; junction bases unmatched: 6. Here the CDR3 reads CASILGTSGYNEQFF. Written as DNA, the CDR3 is TGTGCCAGCATCCTAGGGACTAGCGGATACAATGAGCAGTTCTTC.

Remarks on this clonotype: Given a much more abundant clone one base away, this may be a read error. The rearrangement uses TRBV7-9 and TRBJ2-5; D is perhaps TRBD1 or TRBD2 (5 bases each). Germline-derived CDR1 and CDR2 are SEHNR and FQNEAQ (reference sequence). CDR3 size: 13 residues. CDR3 nucleotides: TGTGTCAGCAGCTTGGGGGTGTCGGAGACCCAGTACTTC. It codes for CVSSLGVSETQYF.

This chain joins TRBV20-1 and TRBJ2-3, with TRBD2 identical over 7 bases. The length of the CDR3 is 16 residues. With V trimmed by 5 bases and J by 4 bases, 15 bases remained unmatched. Germline-derived CDR1 and CDR2 are DFQATT and SNEGSKA (reference sequence). The chain's CDR3 is CSAPSPARESPDTQYF. The CDR3 DNA reads TGCAGTGCTCCCTCCCCTGCGCGGGAGAGCCCAGATACGCAGTATTTT.

CDR3 amino acids: CASSIDPPRGGLNEQFF. The CDR3 DNA follows: TGTGCCAGTAGTATAGATCCCCCTAGGGGCGGACTCAATGAGCAGTTCTTC. The V and J genes are TRBV19 and TRBJ2-1, with D perhaps matching TRBD1 or TRBD2 (5 bases each). The germline gives CDR1 LNHDA, CDR2 SQIVND (reference sequence). This CDR3 contains 17 residues. V was clipped by 0 bases and J by 6 bases, with 18 bases between them.

The CDR3 here is CACLTSGRRRTGELFF. The CDR3 bases are TGTGCCTGCTTGACTAGCGGGAGGAGAAGAACCGGGGAGCTGTTTTTT. V usage is TRBV6-1 and J usage is TRBJ2-2; 13 bases fit TRBD2. This CDR3 is 16 amino acids long. Germline CDR1 is MNHNS and CDR2 is SASEGT. V shed 11 bases and J 5 bases; nucleotides not matched to a gene: 11.

This clonotype has a count of ten or more. A much more abundant neighbour one base away suggests this may be a read error. V is TRBV7-9 and J is TRBJ2-5; D is undetermined. The germline CDR1 and CDR2 sequences are SEHNR and FQNEAQ (reference sequence). The CDR3 consists of 11 residues. V was shortened by 6 bases and J by 1 base, with 3 bases between the two germline ends. DNA for the CDR3: TGTGCCAGCAGAATCCAAGAGACCCAGTACTTC. This codes for CASRIQETQYF.

The chain recombines TRBV2 with TRBJ1-2; possibly TRBD1 for D (6 bases). The V gene lost 0 bases and the J gene lost 2 bases, with 16 bases spanning the gap. This CDR3 is built from 17 residues. Germline loops: CDR1 SNHLY, CDR2 FYNNEI. The CDR3 coding sequence is TGTGCCAGCAGTGAAGCGTGGGGGGCCAGCTTCAACTATGGCTACACCTTC. Protein: CASSEAWGASFNYGYTF.

This clonotype was found a few times. The rearrangement uses TRBV7-3 and TRBJ2-2; either TRBD1 or TRBD2 may fit D (5 bases each). Germline V gene data show CDR1 as SGHTA and CDR2 as FQGTGA. Trimming stripped 11 bases from V and 5 bases from J, with 18 bases between. This CDR3 is 14 amino acids long. This CDR3 reads CAGGRVPGTGELFF. The CDR3 nucleotides are TGTGCCGGAGGCCGGGTCCCAGGGACCGGGGAGCTGTTTTTT.

In this sample, this clonotype turned up once. J is TRBJ2-1 and V is TRBV29-1, with 8 positions matching TRBD2. Trimming at V came to 6 bases and at J to 2 bases, leaving 12 bases not matched to a gene. CDR3 size: 16 residues. Germline CDR1 is SQVTM and CDR2 is ANQGSEA. CDR3: CSVLLPSGPTYNEQFF. The DNA for the CDR3 is TGCAGCGTCCTGCTACCTAGCGGGCCTACCTACAATGAGCAGTTCTTC.

This clonotype was recorded a few times. The V call is TRBV20-1, the J call TRBJ2-5; D remains ambiguous. Deletions cut 3 bases from V and 5 bases from J, with 10 bases between. CDR3 length: 12 amino acids. Per the germline V gene, CDR1 is DFQATT and CDR2 is SNEGSKA (reference sequence). CDR3 nucleotide sequence: TGCAGTGCTAGTGACCGTGGGGAGACCCAGTACTTC. Its protein product is CSASDRGETQYF.

The chain couples TRBV12-3 or TRBV12-4 to TRBJ2-3, with 9 bases aligning to TRBD2. This CDR3 comprises 16 residues. The J segment lost 4 bases and the V segment lost 5 bases, leaving 10 bases of the junction unmatched. The CDR3 DNA is TGTGCCAGCAGTGGCAGGGCTAGCGGGAATTCAGATACGCAGTATTTT. As protein: CASSGRASGNSDTQYF.

This clonotype came up many times. The rearrangement uses TRBV28 and TRBJ2-7, with 9 bases identical to TRBD1. CDR1 and CDR2 from the germline V gene are MDHEN and SYDVKM. This CDR3 comprises 14 residues. J gave up 1 base and V 8 bases, and 6 bases lay outside the gene matches. The CDR3 sequence: CASWAGQGSYEQYF. The DNA for the CDR3 is TGTGCCAGCTGGGCGGGACAGGGATCCTACGAGCAGTACTTC. The full variable domain, rest sourced from reference TRBV28 and TRBJ2-7, is DVKVTQSSRYLVKRTGEKVFLECVQDMDHENMFWYRQDPGLGLRLIYFSYDVKMKEKGDIPEGYSVSREKKERFSLILESASTNQTSMYLCASWAGQGSYEQYFGPGTRLTVT.

V gene TRBV6-1 combines with J gene TRBJ2-4; 8 nucleotides match TRBD2. J was trimmed by 4 bases and V by 3 bases; bases with no gene match: 5. Germline CDR1 MNHNS, CDR2 SASEGT. The CDR3 totals 15 residues. CDR3 sequence reads: CASSDTSGGKNIQYF. For the CDR3, the DNA is TGTGCCAGCAGTGACACATCGGGGGGGAAAAACATTCAGTACTTC.

The sample holds a few counts of this clonotype. The J gene is TRBJ2-6, the V gene TRBV18, with a weak D call TRBD1 (6 bases). The V end was cut by 7 bases, the J end by 0 bases, with 13 bases between. The length of the CDR3 is 16 residues. CDR1 is KGHSH, CDR2 LQKENI, per germline. In DNA, the CDR3 is TGTGCCAGCTTACAGGGCTGGAGCTCTGGGGCCAACGTCCTGACTTTC. Translated, it gives CASLQGWSSGANVLTF.

The chain is built from TRBV7-6 and TRBJ1-6, with D uncertain. The V gene lost 5 bases and the J gene lost 6 bases, with 8 bases spanning the gap. CDR1 is SGHVS and CDR2 is FNYEAQ in the germline V gene. The length of the CDR3 is 13 residues. The CDR3 loop is CASSPSGNSPLHF. CDR3 coding DNA: TGTGCCAGCAGCCCTAGTGGTAATTCACCCCTCCACTTT.

This clonotype was counted between two and nine times. V and J are TRBV27 and TRBJ2-5, with 9 bases matching TRBD2. Germline values: CDR1 MNHEY, CDR2 SMNVEV (reference sequence). V lost 3 bases and J lost 2; bases outside the gene matches: 4. The CDR3 contains 15 residues. DNA of the CDR3: TGTGCCAGCAGTTTCGCAAGCGGGAGGCAAGAGACCCAGTACTTC. Encoded protein: CASSFASGRQETQYF.

The rearrangement uses TRBV5-5 and TRBJ2-2; D assignment may be TRBD1 or TRBD2 (6 bases each). The V and J ends lost 4 bases and 3 bases respectively, with 13 bases between them. CDR3 length: 15 amino acids. The germline V gene has CDR1 SGHKS and CDR2 YYEKEE (reference sequence). The CDR3 loop reads CASSGGTTYTGELFF. CDR3 nucleotide sequence: TGTGCCAGCAGCGGCGGGACAACCTACACCGGGGAGCTGTTTTTT.

This clonotype was picked up a small number of times. The chain has TRBV7-3 and TRBJ1-1; no firm D call. This CDR3 has 15 residues. Germline V gene lookup returns CDR1 SGHTA and CDR2 FQGTGA. V lost 1 base to trimming and J lost 6 bases, with 15 bases between them. CDR3 protein: CASSLRGPSGAEAFF. In nucleotides, the CDR3 is TGTGCCAGCAGCTTAAGAGGACCGAGCGGCGCTGAAGCTTTCTTT. The full variable domain, its missing parts supplied by reference TRBV7-3 and TRBJ1-1, is GAGVSQTPSNKVTEKGKYVELRCDPISGHTALYWYRQSLGQGPEFLIYFQGTGAADDSGLPNDRFFAVRPEGSVSTLKIQRTERGDSAVYLCASSLRGPSGAEAFFGQGTRLTVV.

The sample holds a few counts of this clonotype. J is TRBJ2-1 and V is TRBV6-1; D is possibly TRBD1 or TRBD2 (5 bases each). Germline V CDR1 and CDR2: MNHNS, SASEGT. Deletions cut 5 bases from V and 12 bases from J, with 26 bases between. The CDR3 consists of 16 residues. As DNA, the CDR3 is TGTGCCAGCAGTCCCCCATCCATCTCAGGGAGCCTGGTGCAGTTCTTC. Translation gives CASSPPSISGSLVQFF.

There are many counts of this clonotype. This sequence joins TRBV7-2 and TRBJ2-5; 9 bases agree with TRBD2. This CDR3 is built from 17 residues. Trimming cost V 1 base and J 0 bases; bases outside gene matches: 6. Germline-derived CDR1 and CDR2 are SGHTA and FQGNSA. The CDR3 coding sequence is TGTGCCAGCAGCTTAGGACTAGCGGTGGGGTACCAAGAGACCCAGTACTTC. Amino acids: CASSLGLAVGYQETQYF.

The V gene is TRBV20-1, the J gene TRBJ2-1; TRBD2 matches at 11 bases. This CDR3 is built from 14 residues. Germline V gene sequence: CDR1 DFQATT, CDR2 SNEGSKA (reference sequence). Unmatched junction bases numbered 6, after V lost 1 base and J lost 10 bases. In DNA form, the CDR3 reads TGCAGTGCTAGAGGACTAGCGGGAAGGATGGAGCAGTTCTTC. This gives the protein CSARGLAGRMEQFF.

About this clonotype itself: This could be a read error, since a much larger clone is one nucleotide away. V gene TRBV28 combines with J gene TRBJ2-5; TRBD1 or TRBD2 may be the D gene (5 bases each). Between the trimmed V and J ends, which lost 6 bases and 2 bases, there was a span of 19 bases. Germline loops: CDR1 MDHEN, CDR2 SYDVKM. This CDR3 is 16 amino acids long. The CDR3 loop is CASRTTGAGSQETQYF. CDR3 in DNA: TGTGCCAGCAGAACAACCGGGGCAGGGAGTCAAGAGACCCAGTACTTC.

A few counts support this clonotype. J is TRBJ1-2 and V is TRBV28; 8 bases align to TRBD1. Germline CDR1 MDHEN, CDR2 SYDVKM. The CDR3 contains 14 residues. The ends lost 5 bases at V and 2 bases at J; junction bases unmatched: 4. CDR3 DNA: TGTGCCAGCAGTCAGGGGGCGGGGAACTATGGCTACACCTTC. Protein sequence: CASSQGAGNYGYTF.

In DNA form, the CDR3 reads TGTGCCAGCAGCTTAGGTAGAAATACCAATGAGCAGTTCTTC. Protein sequence: CASSLGRNTNEQFF. This chain connects TRBV7-9 to TRBJ2-1; unclear D gene. From germline, CDR1 is SEHNR and CDR2 FQNEAQ (reference sequence). Trimming cost V 1 base and J 6 bases, with 10 bases left between them. This CDR3 is 14 amino acids long.

The chain carries TRBV6-1 and TRBJ1-4; maybe TRBD1 (5 bases). Germline assignment: CDR1 MNHNS and CDR2 SASEGT. The CDR3 has 16 residues. V was cut by 7 bases and J by 4 bases, with 19 bases left in between. DNA for the CDR3: TGTGCCAGCATATCCATCTCGGGACCGCGTAATGAAAAACTGTTTTTT. It encodes CASISISGPRNEKLFF.

This clonotype was observed at least ten times. CDR3 in amino acids: CASSLNRATYEQYF. The CDR3 nucleotides read TGTGCCAGCAGCCTAAACAGGGCCACCTACGAGCAGTACTTC. The chain combines TRBV3-1 with TRBJ2-7; tentatively, D is TRBD1 (6 bases). Trimming cost V 4 bases and J 2 bases, with 12 bases left between them. There are 14 residues in the CDR3. The germline V gene encodes CDR1 LGHDT and CDR2 YNNKEL (reference sequence).

The rearrangement links TRBV5-1 to TRBJ2-3; D is perhaps TRBD1 or TRBD2 (6 bases each). The CDR3 contains 14 residues. The germline gives CDR1 SGHRS, CDR2 YFSETQ. V was pared by 3 bases and J by 5 bases, with 13 bases between. The chain's CDR3 is CASSSLATGDTQYF. For the CDR3, the DNA is TGCGCCAGCAGCTCCCTAGCGACAGGAGATACGCAGTATTTT. Complete variable domain (other parts from reference TRBV5-1 and TRBJ2-3): KAGVTQTPRYLIKTRGQQVTLSCSPISGHRSVSWYQQTPGQGLQFLFEYFSETQRNKGNFPGRFSGRQFSNSRSEMNVSTLELGDSALYLCASSSLATGDTQYFGPGTRLTVL.